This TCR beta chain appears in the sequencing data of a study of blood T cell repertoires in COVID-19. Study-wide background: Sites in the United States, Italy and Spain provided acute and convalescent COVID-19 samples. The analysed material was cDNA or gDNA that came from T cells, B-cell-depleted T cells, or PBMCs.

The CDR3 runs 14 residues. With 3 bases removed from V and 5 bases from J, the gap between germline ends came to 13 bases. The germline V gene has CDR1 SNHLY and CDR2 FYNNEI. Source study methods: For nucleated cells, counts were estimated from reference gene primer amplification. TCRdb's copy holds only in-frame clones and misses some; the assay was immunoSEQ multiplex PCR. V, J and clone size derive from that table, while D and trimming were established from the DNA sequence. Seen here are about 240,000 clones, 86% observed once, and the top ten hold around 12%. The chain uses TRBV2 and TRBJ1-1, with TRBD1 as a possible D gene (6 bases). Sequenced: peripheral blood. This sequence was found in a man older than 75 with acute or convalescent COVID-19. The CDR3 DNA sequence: TGTGCCAGCAGTGAGGGCAGGGGTTGGACTGAAGCTTTCTTT. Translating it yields CASSEGRGWTEAFF.